In this sample, the clone carrying this T cell receptor (beta chain) turned up a few times. No antigen is known for it. The data are from a study of T cells in Graves' hyperthyroidism and ophthalmopathy. Patients were aged 18 to 65, had disease duration under 2 months, and had newly diagnosed hyperthyroidism. The authors took PBMCs from 8 to 10 ml fresh peripheral blood. General study results and limits: The model predicted ophthalmopathy a median roughly 6.5 months before onset. The blood repertoire included most of the expanded thyroid clonotypes above 0.001.

CDR3 size: 16 residues. With 4 bases clipped from V and 5 bases from J, the junction kept 8 bases outside the gene matches. Germline CDR1 and CDR2: MGHRA and YSYEKL. Amplification yielded TCR beta CDR3 regions, with RNA transcripts as the source. RT-PCR in the first round (using the HTBI primer set) targeted the TCR CDR3. MiXCR was run by TCRdb on the multiplex PCR reads, yielding one entry per CDR3 protein. The sample yields 250,000 to 300,000 distinct CDR3 sequences, roughly 15% seen once. What was sequenced was blood. This chain connects TRBV4-1 to TRBJ2-2, with TRBD1 identical over 9 bases. The source is a woman in her 40s with Graves' hyperthyroidism. The CDR3 here is CASSRRQGGDTGELFF. CDR3 DNA sequence: TGCGCCAGCAGCCGTAGACAGGGGGGAGATACCGGGGAGCTGTTTTTT.